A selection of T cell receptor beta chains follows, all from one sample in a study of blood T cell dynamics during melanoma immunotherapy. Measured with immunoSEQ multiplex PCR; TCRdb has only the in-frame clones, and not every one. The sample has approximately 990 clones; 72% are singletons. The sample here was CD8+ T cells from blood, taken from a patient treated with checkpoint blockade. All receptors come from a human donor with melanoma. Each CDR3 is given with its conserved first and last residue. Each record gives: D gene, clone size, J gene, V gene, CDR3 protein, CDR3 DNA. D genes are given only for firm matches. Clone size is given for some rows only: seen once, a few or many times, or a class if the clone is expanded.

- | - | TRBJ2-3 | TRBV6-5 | CASSPLSPTDTQYF | TGTGCCAGCAGTCCTCTTTCCCCCACAGATACGCAGTATTTT
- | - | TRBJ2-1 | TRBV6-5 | CASSQGVGDEQFF | TGTGCCAGCAGCCAGGGTGTTGGGGATGAGCAGTTCTTC
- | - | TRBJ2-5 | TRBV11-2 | CASTQWDREKETQYF | TGTGCCAGCACACAATGGGACCGGGAAAAGGAGACCCAGTACTTC
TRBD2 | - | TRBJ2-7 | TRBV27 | CASSLSRVPGGEQYF | TGTGCCAGCAGTTTATCCCGAGTCCCGGGGGGCGAGCAGTACTTC
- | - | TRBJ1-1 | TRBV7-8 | CASSLRPGRNTEAFF | TGTGCCAGCAGCTTACGGCCGGGGAGGAACACTGAAGCTTTCTTT
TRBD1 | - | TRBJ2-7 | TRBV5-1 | CASSWTGPSYEQYF | TGCGCCAGCAGCTGGACAGGACCTTCCTACGAGCAGTACTTC
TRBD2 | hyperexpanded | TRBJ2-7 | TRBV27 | CASRPSGGFYEQYF | TGTGCCAGCAGACCAAGCGGGGGGTTCTACGAGCAGTACTTC
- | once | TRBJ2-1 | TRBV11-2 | CASSLETLGTYNEQFF | TGTGCCAGCAGCTTAGAAACCCTTGGGACCTACAATGAGCAGTTCTTC
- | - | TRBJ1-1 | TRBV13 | CASSFKDGQNTEAFF | TGTGCCAGCAGTTTCAAGGACGGACAGAACACTGAAGCTTTCTTT
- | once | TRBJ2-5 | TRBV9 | CASSVADYPQETQYF | TGTGCCAGCAGCGTAGCTGACTACCCTCAAGAGACCCAGTACTTC
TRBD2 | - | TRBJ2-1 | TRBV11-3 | CASSPGTSGPYNNEQFF | TGTGCCAGCAGCCCCGGGACTAGCGGGCCTTACAACAATGAGCAGTTCTTC
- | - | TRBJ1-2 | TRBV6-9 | CASSYVGYGYTF | TGTGCCAGCAGTTACGTCGGCTATGGCTACACCTTC
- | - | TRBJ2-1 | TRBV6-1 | CASSARDESYNEQFF | TGTGCCAGCAGTGCCCGGGACGAGTCCTACAATGAGCAGTTCTTC
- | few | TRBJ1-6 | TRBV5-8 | CASSSGSPLHF | TGTGCCAGCAGCTCGGGGTCACCCCTCCACTTT
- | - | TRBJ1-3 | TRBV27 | CASSLFPGGHLYF | TGTGCCAGCAGTTTATTCCCAGGTGGACACCTTTATTTT
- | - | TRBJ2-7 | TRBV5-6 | CASSTQTRYEQYF | TGTGCCAGCAGCACCCAGACTAGGTACGAGCAGTACTTC
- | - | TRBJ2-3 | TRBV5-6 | CASSLNYMQYF | TGTGCCAGCAGCTTAAATTATATGCAGTATTTT
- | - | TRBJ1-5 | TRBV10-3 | CAISDNLGGQPQHF | TGTGCCATCAGTGACAATCTCGGTGGTCAGCCCCAGCATTTT
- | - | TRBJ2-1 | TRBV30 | CAWRNMDTGNEQFF | TGTGCCTGGAGGAACATGGACACAGGGAATGAGCAGTTCTTC
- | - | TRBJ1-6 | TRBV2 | CASSEAFNSPLHF | TGTGCCAGCAGTGAAGCCTTTAATTCACCCCTCCACTTT
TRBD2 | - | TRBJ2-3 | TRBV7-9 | CASSSGTSGKTDTQYF | TGTGCCAGCAGCTCCGGGACTAGCGGGAAGACAGATACGCAGTATTTT
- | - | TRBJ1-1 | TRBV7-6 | CASSLSDSNTEAFF | TGTGCCAGCAGCCTATCCGATTCGAACACTGAAGCTTTCTTT
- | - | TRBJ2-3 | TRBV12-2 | CASRLGEGASDTQYF | TGTGCAAGTCGCTTAGGAGAGGGGGCTTCAGATACGCAGTATTTT
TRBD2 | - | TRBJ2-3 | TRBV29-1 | CSGGRLLAGGGADTQYF | TGCAGCGGAGGGAGATTACTAGCGGGAGGTGGTGCAGATACGCAGTATTTT
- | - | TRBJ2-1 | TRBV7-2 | CASSLFRSSYNEQFF | TGTGCCAGCAGCCTCTTTCGTAGCTCCTACAATGAGCAGTTCTTC
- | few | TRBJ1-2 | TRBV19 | CASSIPGLNYGYTF | TGTGCCAGTAGTATCCCGGGACTTAACTATGGCTACACCTTC
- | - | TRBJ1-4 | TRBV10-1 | CASVPGGGSATNEKLFF | TGCGCCAGCGTCCCCGGGGGTGGGAGTGCAACTAATGAAAAACTGTTTTTT
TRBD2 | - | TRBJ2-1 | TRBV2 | CASSDVREGPYNEQFF | TGTGCCAGCAGTGATGTGCGGGAGGGCCCCTACAATGAGCAGTTCTTC
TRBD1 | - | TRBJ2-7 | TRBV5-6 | CASSSWGTGAYEQYF | TGTGCCAGCAGCTCTTGGGGGACAGGCGCCTACGAGCAGTACTTC
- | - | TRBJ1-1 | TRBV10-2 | CASSESGGGLTEAFF | TGCGCCAGCAGTGAGTCAGGCGGGGGCCTTACTGAAGCTTTCTTT
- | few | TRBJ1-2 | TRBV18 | CASSPYTVDYGYTF | TGTGCCAGCTCACCATATACAGTTGACTATGGCTACACCTTC
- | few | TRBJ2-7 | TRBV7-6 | CASSSSGRFGYEQYF | TGTGCCAGCAGCTCCTCGGGTCGCTTCGGCTACGAGCAGTACTTC
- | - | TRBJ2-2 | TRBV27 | CASIGGGANTGELFF | TGTGCCAGCATCGGAGGGGGGGCAAACACCGGGGAGCTGTTTTTT
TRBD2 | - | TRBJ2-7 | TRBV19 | CASSIGDYYEQYF | TGTGCCAGTAGTATAGGGGACTACTACGAGCAGTACTTC
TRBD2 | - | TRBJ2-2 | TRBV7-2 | CASSLGLAGSTGELFF | TGTGCCAGCAGCTTAGGACTAGCGGGGAGCACCGGGGAGCTGTTTTTT
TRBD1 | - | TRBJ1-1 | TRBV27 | CASSTQDRGSDTEAFF | TGTGCCAGCAGTACCCAAGACAGGGGTTCCGACACTGAAGCTTTCTTT
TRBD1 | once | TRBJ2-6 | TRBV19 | CASSIGTVISGANVLTF | TGTGCCAGTAGTATCGGGACAGTTATCTCTGGGGCCAACGTCCTGACTTTC
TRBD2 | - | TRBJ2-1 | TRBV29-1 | CSVVWREGGYEQFF | TGCAGCGTTGTCTGGCGGGAGGGAGGTTATGAGCAGTTCTTC
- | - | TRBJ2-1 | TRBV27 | CASSLVGVLNEQFF | TGTGCCAGCAGTTTAGTCGGGGTATTAAATGAGCAGTTCTTC
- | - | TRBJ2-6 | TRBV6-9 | CASSNLLRQSRANVLTF | TGTGCCAGCAGTAATTTGTTACGACAAAGTCGGGCCAACGTCCTGACTTTC
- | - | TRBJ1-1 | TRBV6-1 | CASRWRGGTEAFF | TGTGCCAGCAGATGGAGGGGTGGCACTGAAGCTTTCTTT
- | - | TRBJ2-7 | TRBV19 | CASSIASGPYEQYF | TGTGCCAGTAGTATAGCAAGCGGGCCCTACGAGCAGTACTTC
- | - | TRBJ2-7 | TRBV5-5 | CASSLGVSSAYEQYF | TGTGCCAGCAGCTTGGGAGTATCCAGCGCCTACGAGCAGTACTTC
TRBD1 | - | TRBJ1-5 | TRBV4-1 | CASSQGTGVKHQPQHF | TGCGCCAGCAGCCAAGGCACAGGGGTGAAGCATCAGCCCCAGCATTTT
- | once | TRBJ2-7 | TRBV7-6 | CASSLRTGPEEQYF | TGTGCCAGCAGCTTAAGAACAGGGCCTGAAGAGCAGTACTTC
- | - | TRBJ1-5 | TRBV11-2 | CASSLGAYSNQPQHF | TGTGCCAGCAGCTTAGGGGCATATAGCAATCAGCCCCAGCATTTT
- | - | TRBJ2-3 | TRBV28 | CASSLWNQGFADTQYF | TGTGCCAGCAGTTTATGGAATCAGGGGTTCGCAGATACGCAGTATTTT
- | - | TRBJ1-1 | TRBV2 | CASSRRVDTEAFF | TGTGCCAGCAGCAGGCGGGTAGACACTGAAGCTTTCTTT
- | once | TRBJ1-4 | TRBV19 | CASSARTNEKLFF | TGTGCCAGTAGTGCACGGACTAATGAAAAACTGTTTTTT
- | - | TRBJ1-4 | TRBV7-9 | CASSPDEKLFF | TGTGCCAGCAGCCCAGATGAAAAACTGTTTTTT
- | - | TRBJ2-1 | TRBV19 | CASSINRVNEQFF | TGTGCCAGTAGTATCAACAGGGTAAATGAGCAGTTCTTC
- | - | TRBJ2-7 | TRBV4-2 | CASSQDLTSYEQYF | TGTGCCAGCAGCCAAGATCTAACATCTTACGAGCAGTACTTC
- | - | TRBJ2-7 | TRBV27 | CASSLYIRDTEQYF | TGTGCCAGCAGTTTATACATCCGGGACACAGAGCAGTACTTC